The T cell receptor beta chain described here comes from a study of PD-L1 blockade in urothelial cancer. On the study more broadly: Patients arrived having already received 0 to 3 prior chemotherapy regimens. Blood yielded a median of about 140,000 T cells per sample.

Locally advanced or metastatic urothelial carcinoma was diagnosed in the patients. V was trimmed by 2 bases and J by 2 bases, leaving 7 bases between them. The CDR3 runs to 14 residues. Germline V gives CDR1 KGHSH, CDR2 LQKENI. Measured with immunoSEQ multiplex PCR; TCRdb has only the in-frame clones, and not every one. The table has around 120,000 clones, approximately 85% seen once. Broader study findings: When pretreatment blood TCR clonality was below the median, it predicted better survival.

On this clone itself: What it binds is not known.

The chain carries TRBV18 and TRBJ2-1; D call uncertain. This receptor was identified in a man aged 50-60 years with urothelial cancer. This specimen consisted of PBMCs, obtained around atezolizumab (anti-PD-L1) treatment. CDR3 coding DNA: TGTGCCAGCTCACCAAGCGTGGCCTACAATGAGCAGTTCTTC. Encoded protein: CASSPSVAYNEQFF. Full variable domain (remainder filled in from reference TRBV18 and TRBJ2-1): NAGVMQNPRHLVRRRGQEARLRCSPMKGHSHVYWYRQLPEEGLKFMVYLQKENIIDESGMPKERFSAEFPKEGPSILRIQQVVRGDSAAYFCASSPSVAYNEQFFGPGTRLTVL.